A single sample gave rise to the 30 T cell receptor beta chains below, sequenced in a study of OX40 agonist ivuxolimab in advanced cancers. Here immunoSEQ multiplex PCR was the method, and the copy in TCRdb shows in-frame clones only, minus some. The sample yields some 65,000 clones, roughly 87% seen once. The specimen comprised CD4+ or CD8+ T cells sorted from blood, sampled in a trial of the OX40 agonist ivuxolimab. These receptors were taken from an adult with an advanced solid tumor such as melanoma, head and neck, liver or kidney cancer.

The chain is built from TRBV7-8 and TRBJ2-7; tentative D call: TRBD2 (6 bases). Trimming took off 0 bases at V and 2 bases at J, with 11 bases between the two ends. This CDR3 region has 15 residues. Germline V lookup: CDR1 SGHVS, CDR2 FQNEAQ. The CDR3 DNA follows: TGTGCCAGCAGCTTAGCCGCGGGGTCGACCTACGAGCAGTACTTC. The encoded protein is CASSLAAGSTYEQYF.

CDR3 nucleotides: TGTGCCAGCATTAACGGACAGTCGAATTCACCCCTCCACTTT. Encoded protein: CASINGQSNSPLHF. The V and J genes are TRBV5-5 and TRBJ1-6; tentatively, D is TRBD1 (6 bases). The CDR3 sequence is 14 residues long. V shed 6 bases and J shed 7 bases, with 14 bases lying between them. CDR1 is SGHKS, CDR2 YYEKEE, per germline (reference sequence).

The chain uses TRBV9 and TRBJ2-3; 7 bases fit TRBD1. This CDR3 is built from 16 residues. J was trimmed by 5 bases and V by 4 bases; bases with no gene match: 13. The V gene's germline CDR1 is SGDLS and CDR2 YYNGEE. The CDR3: CASSPWTGSQGDTQYF. CDR3 nucleotide sequence: TGTGCCAGCAGCCCATGGACAGGAAGTCAAGGAGATACGCAGTATTTT.

The rearrangement uses TRBV6-5 and TRBJ1-2; weak D call: TRBD1 (6 bases). V was shortened by 5 bases and J by 4 bases, with 14 bases between the two germline ends. This CDR3 has 14 amino acids. The germline V gene encodes CDR1 MNHEY and CDR2 SVGAGI. CDR3 amino acids: CASSITGFGYGYTF. In DNA, the CDR3 is TGTGCCAGCAGTATCACAGGGTTTGGCTATGGCTACACCTTC.

This rearrangement joins TRBV28 to TRBJ2-1; tentatively, D is TRBD1 or TRBD2 (5 bases each). Trimming cost V 6 bases and J 7 bases, with 19 bases left between them. Germline V lookup: CDR1 MDHEN, CDR2 SYDVKM. CDR3 length: 15 residues. CDR3 DNA: TGTGCCAGCAGCCGACCGGGACGGAGCCTAAATGAGCAGTTCTTC. It translates to CASSRPGRSLNEQFF. Full variable domain (remainder filled in from reference TRBV28 and TRBJ2-1): DVKVTQSSRYLVKRTGEKVFLECVQDMDHENMFWYRQDPGLGLRLIYFSYDVKMKEKGDIPEGYSVSREKKERFSLILESASTNQTSMYLCASSRPGRSLNEQFFGPGTRLTVL.

This chain uses TRBV11-2 with TRBJ2-7; perhaps TRBD2 as D (5 bases). The CDR3 runs to 11 residues. Germline CDR1 and CDR2: SGHAT and FQNNGV. Trimming left V 3 bases short and J 7 bases short, with 7 bases between. CDR3 sequence: CASSFPGEQYF. DNA for the CDR3: TGTGCCAGCAGCTTTCCGGGGGAGCAGTACTTC.

This clone was detected only once. The rearrangement uses TRBV20-1 and TRBJ2-1, with D hard to call. The germline V gene encodes CDR1 DFQATT and CDR2 SNEGSKA (reference sequence). This CDR3 contains 10 residues. V lost 3 bases, J lost 8 bases, and 5 bases lay in between. Written as DNA, the CDR3 is TGCAGTGCTAGTGGGGATGAGCAGTTCTTC. Translating it yields CSASGDEQFF.

This rearrangement joins TRBV19 to TRBJ1-5; 10 bases map to TRBD1. The CDR3 length is 16 residues. Germline lookup yields CDR1 LNHDA and CDR2 SQIVND (reference sequence). V shed 9 bases and J 6 bases; nucleotides not matched to a gene: 14. CDR3 protein: CASQPRTGGFSQPQHF. CDR3 in DNA: TGTGCCAGCCAGCCGAGGACAGGGGGATTTAGTCAGCCCCAGCATTTT.

This clone was found a few times. The rearrangement uses TRBV6-5 and TRBJ1-2; 8 bases align to TRBD1. Trimming at V came to 5 bases and at J to 7 bases, leaving 3 bases not matched to a gene. The CDR3 extends over 12 amino acids. CDR1 is MNHEY and CDR2 is SVGAGI in the germline V gene. In DNA, the CDR3 is TGTGCCAGCAGTCAGGGGGCGGGTGGCTACACCTTC. Its translation: CASSQGAGGYTF.

The J gene is TRBJ1-1, the V gene TRBV7-9, with unresolved D. V was clipped by 1 base and J by 4 bases, with 4 bases between them. CDR1 is SEHNR, CDR2 FQNEAQ, per germline (reference sequence). The CDR3 is made up of 12 amino acids. The DNA for the CDR3 is TGTGCCAGCAGCTTAGACTTCACTGAAGCTTTCTTT. As protein: CASSLDFTEAFF.

In this sample, this clone turned up once. This chain joins TRBV6-5 and TRBJ2-5; D ambiguous. Trimming cost V 2 bases and J 5 bases, with 3 bases left between them. The CDR3 extends over 11 amino acids. Per germline, CDR1 MNHEY and CDR2 SVGAGI. CDR3 in DNA: TGTGCCAGCAGTTACGGGGAGACCCAGTACTTC. It encodes CASSYGETQYF.

The chain carries TRBV7-3 and TRBJ2-1; 11 bases agree with TRBD2. The junction had 7 bases not matched to a gene; V was cut back by 0 bases and J by 6 bases. CDR1 and CDR2 (germline): SGHTA, FQGTGA. There are 17 residues in the CDR3. CDR3 in amino acids: CASSLTSVSGGANEQFF. The CDR3 coding sequence is TGTGCCAGCAGCTTAACGTCGGTTAGCGGGGGGGCCAATGAGCAGTTCTTC.

The V and J genes are TRBV10-3 and TRBJ2-3; the match to TRBD1 covers 7 bases. The J segment lost 0 bases and the V segment lost 6 bases, leaving 6 bases of the junction unmatched. Germline V gene lookup returns CDR1 ENHRY and CDR2 SYGVKD. CDR3 length: 15 amino acids. The CDR3 DNA follows: TGTGCCATCAGAACTGGGACAGCTAGCACAGATACGCAGTATTTT. Amino acid sequence: CAIRTGTASTDTQYF.

The V gene is TRBV28, the J gene TRBJ2-7; the match to TRBD2 covers 10 bases. The CDR3 loop spans 16 amino acids. Losses at the gene ends were 3 bases for V and 5 bases for J; bases not matched to a gene: 10. Germline CDR1 and CDR2: MDHEN and SYDVKM. The chain's CDR3 is CASSLATLAGLDEQYF. Here the CDR3 DNA reads TGTGCCAGCAGTTTGGCCACACTAGCGGGACTAGACGAGCAGTACTTC.

In the case of this clone: In the same sample, other DNA sequences code for this CDR3. This chain uses TRBV30 with TRBJ2-7; D possibly corresponds to TRBD1 (6 bases). V shed 5 bases and J shed 1 base, with 12 bases lying between them. The CDR3 length is 13 residues. CDR1 is GTSNPN, CDR2 SVGIG, per germline (reference sequence). DNA for the CDR3: TGTGCCTGGGAACCAGGACAGTCCTACGAGCAGTACTTC. This gives the protein CAWEPGQSYEQYF.

The rearrangement joins TRBV5-6 to TRBJ1-5; D possibly corresponds to TRBD1 (6 bases). CDR1 and CDR2 from the germline V gene are SGHDT and YYEEEE. This CDR3 has 18 amino acids. Trimming cost V 3 bases and J 2 bases, with 21 bases left between them. Here the CDR3 DNA reads TGTGCCAGCAGCTCGTGGGGGCACAGGCTAGGAGGCAATCAGCCCCAGCATTTT. Amino acid sequence: CASSSWGHRLGGNQPQHF.

In its sample, this clone was seen a few times. V and J are TRBV20-1 and TRBJ2-7; TRBD1 is a possible D gene (5 bases). Germline CDR1 and CDR2: DFQATT and SNEGSKA (reference sequence). Trimming took 6 bases from V and 6 from J, leaving 12 bases between them. This CDR3 is built from 11 residues. DNA of the CDR3: TGCAGTGCGCTAGGGGTGAGCGAGCAGTACTTC. Amino acid sequence: CSALGVSEQYF.

A word on this clone: Germline and junction disagree at one end, which may indicate a read error. For the CDR3, the DNA is TGTGCCAGCAGTTGGGGAGCAGAGACCTCCTTC. It translates to CASSWGAETSF. V usage is TRBV28 and J usage is TRBJ1-2, with D unresolved. Looked up from germline, CDR1 is MDHEN and CDR2 is SYDVKM. The CDR3 totals 11 residues.

The CDR3, as DNA: TGTGCCAGCATCAAGCGGGGTGTGGCAGGAGAGACCCAGTACTTC. This gives the protein CASIKRGVAGETQYF. The V and J genes are TRBV28 and TRBJ2-5, with 7 bases lining up with TRBD2. The CDR3 length is 15 residues. From germline, CDR1 is MDHEN and CDR2 SYDVKM. The V gene end was trimmed by 7 bases and the J gene end by 4 bases; junction bases not matched to a gene: 12.

This sequence joins TRBV7-2 and TRBJ2-3; 9 positions match TRBD2. Germline V lookup: CDR1 SGHTA, CDR2 FQGNSA. V lost 8 bases, J lost 6 bases, and 9 bases stayed unmatched. CDR3 length: 14 residues. CDR3 residues: CASGGGGAADTQYF. The CDR3 coding sequence is TGTGCCAGCGGCGGGGGGGGCGCAGCGGATACGCAGTATTTT.

This chain joins TRBV4-1 and TRBJ2-1; D is undetermined. Deletions cut 1 base from V and 3 bases from J, with 7 bases between. Germline V gene data show CDR1 as MGHRA and CDR2 as YSYEKL. The CDR3 is made up of 14 amino acids. The CDR3 loop reads CASSQADLYNEQFF. The DNA of the CDR3 is TGCGCCAGCAGCCAAGCGGACCTCTACAATGAGCAGTTCTTC.

The chain combines TRBV11-3 with TRBJ2-7; no definite D call. Germline assignment: CDR1 SGHNT and CDR2 YENEEA. CDR3 size: 13 residues. The V end lost 0 bases, the J end lost 4 bases, and 7 bases lay between the germline ends. Here the CDR3 reads CASSLEALYEQYF. The CDR3 nucleotides are TGTGCCAGCAGCTTAGAGGCCCTTTACGAGCAGTACTTC. Full variable domain (rest looked up from reference TRBV11-3 and TRBJ2-7): EAGVVQSPRYKIIEKKQPVAFWCNPISGHNTLYWYLQNLGQGPELLIRYENEEAVDDSQLPKDRFSAERLKGVDSTLKIQPAELGDSAVYLCASSLEALYEQYFGPGTRLTVT.

This clone was seen a handful of times. The rearrangement uses TRBV27 and TRBJ2-5; possibly TRBD2 for D (6 bases). CDR1 is MNHEY, CDR2 SMNVEV, per germline (reference sequence). Between the trimmed V and J ends, which lost 6 bases and 5 bases, there was a span of 10 bases. CDR3 length: 12 amino acids. The CDR3 DNA reads TGTGCCAGCAGAAGTCTAGCGGAGACCCAGTACTTC. This codes for CASRSLAETQYF.

The chain is built from TRBV7-3 and TRBJ1-5; D remains unclear. Germline CDR1 is SGHTA and CDR2 is FQGTGA. Trimming took off 2 bases at V and 6 bases at J, with 8 bases between the two ends. The CDR3 has 13 amino acids. The CDR3 protein is CASSLVGGQPQHF. The CDR3 DNA reads TGTGCCAGCAGCTTAGTCGGAGGTCAGCCCCAGCATTTT. Full variable domain (rest looked up from reference TRBV7-3 and TRBJ1-5): GAGVSQTPSNKVTEKGKYVELRCDPISGHTALYWYRQSLGQGPEFLIYFQGTGAADDSGLPNDRFFAVRPEGSVSTLKIQRTERGDSAVYLCASSLVGGQPQHFGDGTRLSIL.

The V call is TRBV30, the J call TRBJ2-7; D may be TRBD2 (6 bases). There are 14 residues in the CDR3. Germline V gene data show CDR1 as GTSNPN and CDR2 as SVGIG (reference sequence). The V gene lost 0 bases and the J gene lost 3 bases, with 12 bases spanning the gap. The CDR3 loop reads CAWSVVGTYYEQYF. As DNA, the CDR3 is TGTGCCTGGAGTGTGGTAGGGACTTACTACGAGCAGTACTTC.

This rearrangement joins TRBV4-1 to TRBJ1-2; D possibly corresponds to TRBD1 (5 bases). This CDR3 has 15 residues. Germline CDR1 is MGHRA and CDR2 is YSYEKL. The germline V and J ends were trimmed by 1 base and 0 bases, with 9 bases remaining between them. The CDR3 DNA follows: TGCGCCAGCAGCCAAGGGGGGATGGCTAACTATGGCTACACCTTC. Translating gives CASSQGGMANYGYTF.

V gene TRBV30 combines with J gene TRBJ2-5; maybe TRBD2 (5 bases). This CDR3 is built from 11 residues. Trimming took off 3 bases at V and 7 bases at J, with 9 bases between the two ends. In germline, CDR1 is GTSNPN, CDR2 SVGIG (reference sequence). As DNA, the CDR3 is TGTGCCTGGAGCGGCCGGGGGACCCAGTACTTC. Translated, it gives CAWSGRGTQYF.

V usage is TRBV7-8 and J usage is TRBJ2-1; 8 bases are shared with TRBD2. The length of the CDR3 is 14 residues. CDR1 is SGHVS and CDR2 is FQNEAQ in the germline V gene. The V and J ends lost 7 bases and 7 bases, in that order; junction bases with no gene match: 9. CDR3 protein: CASIKSGSGNEQFF. Written as DNA, the CDR3 is TGTGCCAGCATCAAAAGCGGGAGTGGTAATGAGCAGTTCTTC.

The chain recombines TRBV5-1 with TRBJ2-2; D unresolved. Germline V gives CDR1 SGHRS, CDR2 YFSETQ. V lost 3 bases and J lost 4, with 16 bases in between. This CDR3 region has 16 residues. CDR3 in amino acids: CASSSRSPPSTGELFF. For the CDR3, the DNA is TGCGCCAGCAGCTCCCGATCACCACCGTCCACCGGGGAGCTGTTTTTT.

The genes are TRBV9 and TRBJ2-7; perhaps TRBD1 as D (5 bases). Looked up from germline, CDR1 is SGDLS and CDR2 is YYNGEE. The CDR3 length is 15 residues. Trimming cost V 1 base and J 4 bases, with 15 bases left between them. CDR3 residues: CASSVSPQGSYEQYF. CDR3 bases: TGTGCCAGCAGCGTAAGTCCCCAGGGATCATACGAGCAGTACTTC.